The clone carrying this T cell receptor beta chain occurred a few times. The data originate from a study of identical twins. MiXCR, applied by TCRdb to the 5' RACE reads, yields one record per CDR3 protein. Among some 790,000 distinct CDR3 sequences, 15% to 20% were seen once, and the ten largest hold around 13%. The CDR3 is 14 residues long. CDR1 and CDR2 (germline): DFQATT, SNEGSKA (reference sequence). V dropped 5 bases and J dropped 5 bases, with 18 bases sitting between them. This same sample was also part of a study on T cells expressing NK-cell markers.

Sample: PBMCs. This receptor was taken from a woman under 30 in good health. This chain connects TRBV20-1 to TRBJ2-5, with D possibly being TRBD2 (5 bases). In nucleotides, the CDR3 is TGCAGTGCTCTGCCCCACACTAGAGCCGAGACCCAGTACTTC. Translated, it gives CSALPHTRAETQYF.